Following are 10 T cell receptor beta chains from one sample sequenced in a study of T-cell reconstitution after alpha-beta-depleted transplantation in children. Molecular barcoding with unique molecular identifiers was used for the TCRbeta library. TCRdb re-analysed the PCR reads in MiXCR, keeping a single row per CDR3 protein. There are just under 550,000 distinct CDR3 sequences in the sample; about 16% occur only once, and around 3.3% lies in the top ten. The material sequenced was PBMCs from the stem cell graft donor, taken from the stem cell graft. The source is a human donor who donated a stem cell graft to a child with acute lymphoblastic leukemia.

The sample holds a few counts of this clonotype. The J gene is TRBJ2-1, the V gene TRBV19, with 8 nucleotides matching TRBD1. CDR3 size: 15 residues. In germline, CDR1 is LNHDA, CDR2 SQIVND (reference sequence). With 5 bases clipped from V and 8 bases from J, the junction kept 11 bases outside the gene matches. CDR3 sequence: CASSPWQGAHDEQFF. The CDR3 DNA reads TGTGCCAGTAGTCCCTGGCAGGGGGCGCATGATGAGCAGTTCTTC.

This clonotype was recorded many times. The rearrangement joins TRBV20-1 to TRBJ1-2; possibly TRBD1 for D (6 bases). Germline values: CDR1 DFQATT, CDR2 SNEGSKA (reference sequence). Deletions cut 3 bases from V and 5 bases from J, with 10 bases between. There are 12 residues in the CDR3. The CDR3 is CSARRQGYGYTF. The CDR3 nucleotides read TGCAGTGCTAGGCGGCAGGGGTATGGCTACACCTTC.

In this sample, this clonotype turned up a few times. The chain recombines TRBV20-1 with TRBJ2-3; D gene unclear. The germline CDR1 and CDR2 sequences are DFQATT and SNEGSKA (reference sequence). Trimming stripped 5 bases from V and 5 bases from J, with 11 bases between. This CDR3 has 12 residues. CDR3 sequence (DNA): TGCAGTGCTTCTCCGGGCGGAGATACGCAGTATTTT. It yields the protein CSASPGGDTQYF.

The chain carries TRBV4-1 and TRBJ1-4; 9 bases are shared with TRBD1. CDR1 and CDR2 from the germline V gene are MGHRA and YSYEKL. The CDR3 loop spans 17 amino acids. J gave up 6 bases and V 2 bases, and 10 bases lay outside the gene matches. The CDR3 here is CASSQLTAGQGYEKLFF. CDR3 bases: TGCGCCAGCAGCCAACTTACGGCGGGACAGGGTTATGAAAAACTGTTTTTT.

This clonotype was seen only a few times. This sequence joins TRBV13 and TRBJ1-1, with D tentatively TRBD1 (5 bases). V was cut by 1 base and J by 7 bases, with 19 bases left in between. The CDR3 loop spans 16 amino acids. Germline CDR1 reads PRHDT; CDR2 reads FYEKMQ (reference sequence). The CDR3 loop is CASSLVSEGRRNEAFF. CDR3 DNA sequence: TGTGCCAGCAGCTTAGTATCGGAGGGACGGAGAAATGAAGCTTTCTTT.

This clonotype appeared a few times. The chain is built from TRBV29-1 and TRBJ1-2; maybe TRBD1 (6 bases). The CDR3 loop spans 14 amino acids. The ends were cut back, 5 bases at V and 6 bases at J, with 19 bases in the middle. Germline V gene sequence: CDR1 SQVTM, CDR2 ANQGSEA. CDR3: CSVPRATRGDGYTF. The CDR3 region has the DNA TGCAGCGTTCCGCGGGCTACGAGGGGGGATGGCTACACCTTC.

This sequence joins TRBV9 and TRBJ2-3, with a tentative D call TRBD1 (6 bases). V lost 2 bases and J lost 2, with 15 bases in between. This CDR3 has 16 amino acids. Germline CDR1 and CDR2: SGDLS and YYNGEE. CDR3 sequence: CASSVSTRQATDTQYF. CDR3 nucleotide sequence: TGTGCCAGCAGCGTCTCGACCCGACAGGCCACAGATACGCAGTATTTT. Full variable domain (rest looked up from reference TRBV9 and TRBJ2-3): DSGVTQTPKHLITATGQRVTLRCSPRSGDLSVYWYQQSLDQGLQFLIQYYNGEERAKGNILERFSAQQFPDLHSELNLSSLELGDSALYFCASSVSTRQATDTQYFGPGTRLTVL.

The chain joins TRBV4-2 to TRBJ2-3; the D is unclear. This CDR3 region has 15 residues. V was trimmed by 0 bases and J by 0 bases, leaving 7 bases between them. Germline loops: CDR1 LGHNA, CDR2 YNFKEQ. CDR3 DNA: TGTGCCAGCAGCCAAGAAGAGACGAGCACAGATACGCAGTATTTT. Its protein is CASSQEETSTDTQYF.

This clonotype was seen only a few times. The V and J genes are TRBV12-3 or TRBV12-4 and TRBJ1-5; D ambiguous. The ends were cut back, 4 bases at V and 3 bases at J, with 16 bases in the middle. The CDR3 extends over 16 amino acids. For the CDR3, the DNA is TGTGCCAGCAGTTATTATACTTCACAGTTCAATCAGCCCCAGCATTTT. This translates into CASSYYTSQFNQPQHF.

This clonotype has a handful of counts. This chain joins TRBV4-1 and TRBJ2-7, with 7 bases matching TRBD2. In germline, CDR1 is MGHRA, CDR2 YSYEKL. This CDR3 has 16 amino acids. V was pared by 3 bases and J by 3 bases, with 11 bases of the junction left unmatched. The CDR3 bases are TGCGCCAGCAGCCACTTAGGTGGGAGGGACCACTACGAGCAGTACTTC. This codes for CASSHLGGRDHYEQYF.